This is a list of T cell receptor beta chains from one sample in a study of T cells in Graves' hyperthyroidism and ophthalmopathy. TCRdb itself ran the multiplex PCR reads through MiXCR, one entry per CDR3 protein. The table has 250,000 to 350,000 distinct CDR3 sequences, 16% seen once. The sequenced sample was blood. The source of these receptors is a man under 40 with Graves' hyperthyroidism. Each CDR3 is given with its conserved first and last residue. Each record gives: V gene, clone size, J gene, D gene, CDR3 DNA, CDR3 protein. D genes are given only for firm matches. Clone size is stated in some rows and not others, as once, few, many or a class when expanded.

V gene: TRBV5-1
clone size: many
J gene: TRBJ1-1
D gene: -
CDR3 DNA: TGCGCCAGCAGCTTGGATGGGACTCGAGCTTTCTTT
CDR3 protein: CASSLDGTRAFF

V gene: TRBV12-5
clone size: few
J gene: TRBJ2-1
D gene: TRBD1
CDR3 DNA: TGTGCTAGTGGTTACGGGGTAAGACAGGGGGCGTACAATGAGCAGTTCTTC
CDR3 protein: CASGYGVRQGAYNEQFF

V gene: TRBV27
clone size: many
J gene: TRBJ2-5
D gene: -
CDR3 DNA: TGTGCCAGCAGTTTATTCAGGGGGGTAAAAGAGACCCAGTACTTC
CDR3 protein: CASSLFRGVKETQYF

V gene: TRBV3-1
clone size: many
J gene: TRBJ1-5
D gene: -
CDR3 DNA: TGTGCCAGCAGCCTAACCTGGGGATATCAGCCCCAGCATTTT
CDR3 protein: CASSLTWGYQPQHF

V gene: TRBV4-1
clone size: once
J gene: TRBJ2-7
D gene: -
CDR3 DNA: TGCGCCAGCAGCCAAGATCGAGGGTACGGGCAGTACTTC
CDR3 protein: CASSQDRGYGQYF

V gene: TRBV30
clone size: few
J gene: TRBJ1-2
D gene: -
CDR3 DNA: TGTGCCTGGAACCCGGACGGCGTCTATGGCTACACCTTC
CDR3 protein: CAWNPDGVYGYTF

V gene: TRBV12-3/TRBV12-4
clone size: -
J gene: TRBJ1-1
D gene: -
CDR3 DNA: TGTGCCAGTAGGAAAGGACGTCTGGCGGACACTGAAGCTTTCTTT
CDR3 protein: CASRKGRLADTEAFF

V gene: TRBV28
clone size: -
J gene: TRBJ1-6
D gene: TRBD1
CDR3 DNA: TGTGCCAGCAAAGGGACAGCCTATAATTCACCCCTCCACTTT
CDR3 protein: CASKGTAYNSPLHF

V gene: TRBV18
clone size: -
J gene: TRBJ2-2
D gene: TRBD1
CDR3 DNA: TGTGCCAGCTCACCAAACACTCTGGCCGGGACAGCGAACACCGGGGAGCTGTTTTTT
CDR3 protein: CASSPNTLAGTANTGELFF

V gene: TRBV5-1
clone size: few
J gene: TRBJ1-2
D gene: -
CDR3 DNA: TGCGCCAGCAGCCCTGGGTCCGGGGCGGCTGGCTACACCTTC
CDR3 protein: CASSPGSGAAGYTF

V gene: TRBV19
clone size: -
J gene: TRBJ2-1
D gene: TRBD2
CDR3 DNA: TGTGCCAGTAGTATAAAGGCGCTAGCGGGGGGGGGCTCCTACAATGAGCAGTTCTTC
CDR3 protein: CASSIKALAGGGSYNEQFF

V gene: TRBV7-8
clone size: few
J gene: TRBJ2-5
D gene: TRBD1
CDR3 DNA: TGTGCCAGCAGCTCGTACAGGGGTGGGACGGAGACCCAGTACTTC
CDR3 protein: CASSSYRGGTETQYF

V gene: TRBV5-6
clone size: -
J gene: TRBJ2-7
D gene: -
CDR3 DNA: TGTGCCGGCAGCCCGGGCGGACCCTACGAGCAGTACTTC
CDR3 protein: CAGSPGGPYEQYF

V gene: TRBV18
clone size: few
J gene: TRBJ2-2
D gene: -
CDR3 DNA: TGTGCCAGCTCACCTCTCGCAGGGGATAACACCGGGGAGCTGTTTTTT
CDR3 protein: CASSPLAGDNTGELFF

V gene: TRBV7-2
clone size: many
J gene: TRBJ2-1
D gene: -
CDR3 DNA: TGTGCCAGCAGCTTAGGGGAGGATCTCTACAATGAGCAGTTCTTC
CDR3 protein: CASSLGEDLYNEQFF

V gene: TRBV5-1
clone size: -
J gene: TRBJ2-2
D gene: -
CDR3 DNA: TGCGCCAGCAGCTTATCGGGACTGAACACCGGGGAGCTGTTTTTT
CDR3 protein: CASSLSGLNTGELFF

V gene: TRBV12-5
clone size: many
J gene: TRBJ1-1
D gene: -
CDR3 DNA: TGTGCTAGTGGTTTGCCACCGGACGGCGCGAACACTGAAGCTTTCTTT
CDR3 protein: CASGLPPDGANTEAFF

V gene: TRBV11-2
clone size: many
J gene: TRBJ2-1
D gene: TRBD2
CDR3 DNA: TGTGCCAGCAGCTTAGCTCGGACTAGCGGCTACAATGAGCAGTTCTTC
CDR3 protein: CASSLARTSGYNEQFF

V gene: TRBV29-1
clone size: few
J gene: TRBJ1-1
D gene: TRBD1
CDR3 DNA: TGCAGCTCCGGACTGACAGGGACGGCTGAAGCTTTCTTT
CDR3 protein: CSSGLTGTAEAFF

V gene: TRBV29-1
clone size: many
J gene: TRBJ1-1
D gene: -
CDR3 DNA: TGCAGCGTGGCAGCCCAGAACACTGAAGCTTTCTTT
CDR3 protein: CSVAAQNTEAFF

V gene: TRBV5-4
clone size: -
J gene: TRBJ2-7
D gene: -
CDR3 DNA: TGTGCCAGCAGCGAGGGACTGCCGATCTCCTACGAGCAGTACTTC
CDR3 protein: CASSEGLPISYEQYF

V gene: TRBV24-1
clone size: many
J gene: TRBJ1-2
D gene: -
CDR3 DNA: TGTGCCACCAGTGATCATAGGACGAGGGGCTACACCTTC
CDR3 protein: CATSDHRTRGYTF

V gene: TRBV25-1
clone size: -
J gene: TRBJ2-5
D gene: -
CDR3 DNA: TGTGCCACGCGATCCTCCGGGGAGACCCAGTACTTC
CDR3 protein: CATRSSGETQYF

V gene: TRBV7-9
clone size: few
J gene: TRBJ2-2
D gene: -
CDR3 DNA: TGTGCCAGCAGCTTAGCGTTAGTGAACACCGGGGAGCTGTTTTTT
CDR3 protein: CASSLALVNTGELFF

V gene: TRBV2
clone size: many
J gene: TRBJ2-1
D gene: TRBD1
CDR3 DNA: TGTGCCAGCCGGGACAGGGCTTTCAATGAGCAGTTCTTC
CDR3 protein: CASRDRAFNEQFF

V gene: TRBV24-1
clone size: -
J gene: TRBJ2-5
D gene: TRBD2
CDR3 DNA: TGTGCCACCAGTGATTTGAGGCTAGCGGGAGGGCAGGAGGAGACCCAGTACTTC
CDR3 protein: CATSDLRLAGGQEETQYF

V gene: TRBV12-3/TRBV12-4
clone size: many
J gene: TRBJ2-1
D gene: -
CDR3 DNA: TGTGCCAGCACGGGGTTAAGGGGGGGTGAGCAGTTCTTC
CDR3 protein: CASTGLRGGEQFF

V gene: TRBV5-6
clone size: -
J gene: TRBJ2-7
D gene: TRBD2
CDR3 DNA: TGTGCCAGCAGCTACGCGCCCATGGGACTAGCTTACGAGCAGTACTTC
CDR3 protein: CASSYAPMGLAYEQYF

V gene: TRBV14
clone size: many
J gene: TRBJ2-6
D gene: -
CDR3 DNA: TGTGCCAGCAGCCAAGTTCAGGGTAGCTCTGGGGCCAACGTCCTGACTTTC
CDR3 protein: CASSQVQGSSGANVLTF

V gene: TRBV6-2/TRBV6-3
clone size: -
J gene: TRBJ2-5
D gene: TRBD2
CDR3 DNA: TGTGCCAGCAGCGCCCGACCTAGCGGGAGACATGGGGAGACCCAGTACTTC
CDR3 protein: CASSARPSGRHGETQYF

V gene: TRBV18
clone size: few
J gene: TRBJ2-1
D gene: TRBD2
CDR3 DNA: TGTGCCAGCTCACGATATAGCGGGAGGGTTGACAATGAGCAGTTCTTC
CDR3 protein: CASSRYSGRVDNEQFF

V gene: TRBV10-3
clone size: many
J gene: TRBJ2-1
D gene: -
CDR3 DNA: TGTGCCATCAGGGAGAGTGGGCTAGCCCACAATGAGCAGTTCTTC
CDR3 protein: CAIRESGLAHNEQFF

V gene: TRBV27
clone size: many
J gene: TRBJ2-1
D gene: TRBD2
CDR3 DNA: TGTGCCAGCAGTCCGCCGGGACTAGCGGGAGCTTCGCTGCAGTTCTTC
CDR3 protein: CASSPPGLAGASLQFF

V gene: TRBV7-2
clone size: -
J gene: TRBJ2-5
D gene: TRBD2
CDR3 DNA: TGTGCCAGCAGCCCGCTAGCGGGAGTCGCGGAGACCCAGTACTTC
CDR3 protein: CASSPLAGVAETQYF

V gene: TRBV10-3
clone size: many
J gene: TRBJ2-5
D gene: TRBD2
CDR3 DNA: TGTGCCATCAGTGTTTCCCCTAGCGGAGGTGGAGAGACCCAGTACTTC
CDR3 protein: CAISVSPSGGGETQYF

V gene: TRBV9
clone size: few
J gene: TRBJ1-2
D gene: -
CDR3 DNA: TGTGCCAGCAGCCCTCCAAATCAGGACTATGGCTACACCTTC
CDR3 protein: CASSPPNQDYGYTF

V gene: TRBV29-1
clone size: many
J gene: TRBJ2-2
D gene: -
CDR3 DNA: TGCAGCGTTGCCTTCGGGCTGCTGGGCGGGGAGCTGTTTTTT
CDR3 protein: CSVAFGLLGGELFF

V gene: TRBV29-1
clone size: -
J gene: TRBJ1-4
D gene: TRBD1
CDR3 DNA: TGCAGCGCCCTACAGGGGAAGAATGAAAAACTGTTTTTT
CDR3 protein: CSALQGKNEKLFF

V gene: TRBV6-2/TRBV6-3
clone size: -
J gene: TRBJ2-7
D gene: TRBD1
CDR3 DNA: TGTGCCAGCAACCAAGGGGACAGGGCCTTGAACGAGCAGTACTTC
CDR3 protein: CASNQGDRALNEQYF

V gene: TRBV5-1
clone size: many
J gene: TRBJ2-1
D gene: TRBD2
CDR3 DNA: TGCGCCAGCAACAGACTAGCGGAATACAATGAGCAGTTCTTC
CDR3 protein: CASNRLAEYNEQFF

V gene: TRBV4-1
clone size: few
J gene: TRBJ1-1
D gene: -
CDR3 DNA: TGCGCCAGCAGCCAAGCCCCCGGGGATAACACTGAAGCTTTCTTT
CDR3 protein: CASSQAPGDNTEAFF

V gene: TRBV9
clone size: few
J gene: TRBJ2-3
D gene: -
CDR3 DNA: TGTGCCAGCAGCGTAGGGCGGGCCAGCACAGATACGCAGTATTTT
CDR3 protein: CASSVGRASTDTQYF

V gene: TRBV6-6
clone size: many
J gene: TRBJ2-7
D gene: -
CDR3 DNA: TGTGCCAGCAGTTACACCCAGGCGTCCTACGAGCAGTACTTC
CDR3 protein: CASSYTQASYEQYF

V gene: TRBV6-1
clone size: many
J gene: TRBJ2-7
D gene: -
CDR3 DNA: TGTGCCAGCACGATGGTGGGTAGTGGCTACGAGCAGTACTTC
CDR3 protein: CASTMVGSGYEQYF

V gene: TRBV10-3
clone size: -
J gene: TRBJ2-1
D gene: -
CDR3 DNA: TGTGCCATCAGTGTTCTGGACGGGAGCTCCTACAATGAGCAGTTCTTC
CDR3 protein: CAISVLDGSSYNEQFF

V gene: TRBV28
clone size: many
J gene: TRBJ1-2
D gene: -
CDR3 DNA: TGTGCCAGCAGACGTCACGGGGGGCGAACCTATGGCTACACCTTC
CDR3 protein: CASRRHGGRTYGYTF

V gene: TRBV3-1
clone size: many
J gene: TRBJ2-1
D gene: -
CDR3 DNA: TGTGCCAGCAGCCAAAGTTCCATAGCGGAGTACAATGAGCAGTTCTTC
CDR3 protein: CASSQSSIAEYNEQFF

V gene: TRBV12-3/TRBV12-4
clone size: many
J gene: TRBJ1-1
D gene: -
CDR3 DNA: TGTGCCAGCAGTTTAGTAGACACTGAAGCTTTCTTT
CDR3 protein: CASSLVDTEAFF

V gene: TRBV18
clone size: many
J gene: TRBJ2-6
D gene: -
CDR3 DNA: TGTGCCAGCTTCGACCCAGGAAAGACCTTCTCTGGGGCCAACGTCCTGACTTTC
CDR3 protein: CASFDPGKTFSGANVLTF

V gene: TRBV5-1
clone size: many
J gene: TRBJ1-4
D gene: TRBD1
CDR3 DNA: TGCGCCAGCAGCGTCGGGACAGCTACGTCGGGTGAAAAACTGTTTTTT
CDR3 protein: CASSVGTATSGEKLFF

V gene: TRBV5-6
clone size: -
J gene: TRBJ1-6
D gene: TRBD1
CDR3 DNA: TGTGCCAGCAGCTTGGGTTGGACAGGGAATTCACCCCTCCACTTT
CDR3 protein: CASSLGWTGNSPLHF